This is a list of T cell receptor beta chains from one sample in a study of cytomegalovirus exposure and HLA in healthy donors. Profiling relied on immunoSEQ multiplex PCR, and the TCRdb table lists in-frame clones only, not all of them. Here the sample spans approximately 150,000 clones, 65% to 70% being singletons. Specimen: PBMCs. These receptors were collected from a woman between 18 and 29 years old in good health and CMV-seropositive. Both conserved end residues are part of each CDR3. A D gene is named only where the DNA matches it firmly.

D	V	J	CDR3
TRBD1	TRBV4-3	TRBJ1-1	CASSQRDRGMTEAFF
-	TRBV6-5	TRBJ1-2	CASSLTGKYGYTF
-	TRBV7-9	TRBJ1-5	CSSSYLENQPQHF
-	TRBV4-1	TRBJ2-1	CASSQDGLARNEQFF
TRBD2	TRBV6-5	TRBJ2-5	CASSYISGGPQETQYF
TRBD1	TRBV2	TRBJ2-5	CATLKGQFQETQYF
-	TRBV7-9	TRBJ1-5	CASSKTGGDQPQHF
TRBD1	TRBV6-1	TRBJ1-1	CASSESAGGYTEAFF
TRBD2	TRBV6-4	TRBJ2-2	CASSDGGDTGELFF
-	TRBV7-9	TRBJ2-1	CASSLDSGNEQFF
TRBD2	TRBV18	TRBJ2-5	CASSRGTSGRVVQETQYF
-	TRBV27	TRBJ1-2	CASSLIGGYGYTF
-	TRBV5-1	TRBJ2-2	CASSLATLDTGELFF
-	TRBV19	TRBJ2-7	CASSNQGYSQFYEQYF
-	TRBV4-2	TRBJ2-7	CAGGAAGPPREQYF
-	TRBV18	TRBJ1-4	CASSRTQGATNEKLFF
TRBD1	TRBV7-8	-	CASSPWTGVSYEQYF
-	TRBV2	TRBJ2-1	CASSEDDFDEQFF
TRBD2	TRBV18	TRBJ2-7	CASSPFGDSGGYEQYF
-	TRBV7-8	TRBJ1-5	CASSLGQPISYSNQPQHF
-	TRBV13	TRBJ2-1	CASSDQGGTAYEQFF
-	TRBV4-1	TRBJ1-2	CASSQDTVANYGYTF
-	TRBV5-1	TRBJ2-5	CASSLEGETQYF
TRBD1	TRBV7-3	TRBJ1-1	CASSQTAGGVTEAFF
-	TRBV19	TRBJ1-1	CASSIDTPSGMDTEAFF
TRBD2	TRBV12-5	TRBJ2-2	CASGLVLAGAAGELFF
TRBD2	TRBV7-3	TRBJ2-1	CASSSGSEEQFF
TRBD1	TRBV5-4	TRBJ2-3	CASSLDRGVTDTQYF
TRBD1	TRBV28	TRBJ1-1	CASSLYPTGGLSTF
TRBD1	TRBV14	TRBJ2-7	CASSRSGTVYEQYF
TRBD2	TRBV19	TRBJ2-7	CASSSHTSGRGTYEQYF
TRBD1	TRBV7-8	TRBJ2-7	CASSPQGQFLDEQYF
-	TRBV30	TRBJ2-6	CAWRSGPGANVLTF
TRBD2	TRBV5-1	TRBJ2-3	CASSLEGTSGREDTQYF
TRBD1	TRBV7-8	TRBJ2-4	CASSRLQGVVNIQYF
TRBD1	TRBV15	TRBJ1-2	CATSNGQGETYGYTF
-	TRBV5-5	TRBJ1-2	CASSLSGDYGYTF
TRBD1	TRBV5-6	TRBJ2-1	CASSFLTGNEKFF
TRBD1	TRBV19	TRBJ1-6	CASRDSSYNSPLHF
TRBD2	TRBV7-8	TRBJ2-7	CASSLAGGPRVEQYF
TRBD1	TRBV27	TRBJ1-6	CASSSTTGAKNNSPLHF
-	TRBV30	TRBJ1-1	CACEIRDSQIEAFF
TRBD1	TRBV7-9	TRBJ1-5	CASSFRGNQPQHF
TRBD2	TRBV7-8	TRBJ2-5	CASKLFGGVQETQYF
-	TRBV19	TRBJ1-5	CASEDRARNQPQHF
-	TRBV15	TRBJ1-1	CATSRDRSAAFF
-	TRBV4-3	TRBJ2-1	CASSQAGSEQFF
TRBD1	TRBV7-7	TRBJ1-1	CASSLTRQGTTEAFF
TRBD1	TRBV9	TRBJ1-2	CASSGRQGPNYGYTF
-	TRBV14	TRBJ1-1	CASSQDLRQATSNTEAFF
TRBD1	TRBV6-5	TRBJ2-2	CASSRDRALAGELFF
-	TRBV7-8	TRBJ2-5	CASSPNPTLRETQYF
-	TRBV10-2	TRBJ2-2	CASSESGNFGQNTGELFF
-	TRBV6-5	TRBJ2-4	CASSSATAIQYF
TRBD2	TRBV11-2	TRBJ2-3	CASSLGTSGGSSTDTQYF
TRBD1	TRBV27	TRBJ2-5	CASSSTARGQETQYF
-	TRBV5-6	TRBJ1-2	CASSSLDRSYGYTF